This is a list of T cell receptor beta chains from one sample in a study of control samples from healthy donors and cancer patients. Data came from immunoSEQ multiplex PCR; TCRdb stores just in-frame clones and leaves some out. The sample has 110,000 or so clones, 70% to 85% seen once. Material: blood. The receptors derive from a man between 18 and 29 years old in good health. CDR3s include the opening cysteine and the closing phenylalanine or tryptophan. The order of the fields is V gene, clone size, D gene, J gene, CDR3 DNA, CDR3 protein. A D gene is named only where the DNA matches it firmly. Some rows have no size entry. The others give once, few or many, or a class for an expanded clone.

>TRBV24-1|-|-|TRBJ2-3
TGTGCCACCACTGGACGGTTTGATTCAGATACGCAGTATTTT
CATTGRFDSDTQYF
>TRBV5-4|-|-|TRBJ1-1
TGTGCCAGCAGCTTCGGAGGGACTGAAGCTTTCTTT
CASSFGGTEAFF
>TRBV5-4|-|-|TRBJ1-1
TGTGCCAGCAGCATTCATCGGGGGGCAAGAGGGAACACTGAAGCTTTCTTT
CASSIHRGARGNTEAFF
>TRBV4-1|once|TRBD2|TRBJ2-3
TGCGCCAGCAGCCAAGATCTCGATAGCGGGCACACAGATACGCAGTATTTT
CASSQDLDSGHTDTQYF
>TRBV6-5|-|-|TRBJ2-2
TGTGCCAGCAGTTACTCCAGGGGCGCAGGCACCGGGGAGCTGTTTTTT
CASSYSRGAGTGELFF
>TRBV25-1|many|-|TRBJ2-4
TGTGCCAGCAGTGAATCCCCCTCTCTGGGGGGAAACATTCAGTACTTC
CASSESPSLGGNIQYF
>TRBV30|-|-|TRBJ2-7
TGTGCCTGGACAGTGGGGGGAAGCTCCTACGAGCAGTACTTC
CAWTVGGSSYEQYF
>TRBV6-6|-|TRBD1|TRBJ2-5
TGTGCCAGCAGTTACTCGACACAGGGGTACCAAGAGACCCAGTACTTC
CASSYSTQGYQETQYF
>TRBV6-6|-|-|TRBJ1-6
TGTGCCAGCAGTTACCCCCCAGCGGGATCACCCCTCCACTTT
CASSYPPAGSPLHF
>TRBV5-6|-|-|TRBJ2-7
TGTGCCAGCAGCCCAGGGACGGTCTCCTACGAGCAGTACTTC
CASSPGTVSYEQYF
>TRBV7-2|-|TRBD2|TRBJ2-1
TGTGCCAGCAGCTTGCTCGGCGGGGGGCGAGAGCAGTTCTTC
CASSLLGGGREQFF
>TRBV18|-|-|TRBJ1-5
TGTGCCAGCTCAGGCACGGGGTCGGAGCCCCAGCATTTT
CASSGTGSEPQHF
>TRBV5-1|few|-|TRBJ1-6
TGCGCCAGCAGCTTGACAGGTCTCAATTCACCCCTCCACTTT
CASSLTGLNSPLHF
>TRBV6-6|-|-|TRBJ2-1
TGTGCCAGCAGCCGGGACGTCAATGAGCAGTTCTTC
CASSRDVNEQFF
>TRBV7-9|-|TRBD1|TRBJ1-1
TGTGCCAGCAGCTTGGCACTCGACAGGGCTGAAGCTTTCTTT
CASSLALDRAEAFF
>TRBV10-3|once|TRBD1|TRBJ2-3
TGTGCCATTTCAGACAGGGGGCTGATTTCAGATACGCAGTATTTT
CAISDRGLISDTQYF
>TRBV4-3|once|TRBD1|TRBJ2-5
TGCGCCAGCAGCGCCGGGACAGGGGGACTAGAGACCCAGTACTTC
CASSAGTGGLETQYF
>TRBV6-1|once|-|TRBJ1-5
TGTGCCAGCAGTGAAGCTGGGGAGAGCAATCAGCCCCAGCATTTT
CASSEAGESNQPQHF
>TRBV12-3/TRBV12-4|once|-|TRBJ2-1
TGTGCCAGCACCCTCTCTTACAATGAGCAGTTCTTC
CASTLSYNEQFF
>TRBV10-2|-|TRBD1|TRBJ1-2
TGCGCCAGTAGAGACAGGGGAGAGCGAGGCTACACCTTC
CASRDRGERGYTF
>TRBV19|-|-|TRBJ1-1
TGTGCCAGTAGTGGGGGGTTCACCGGAGCTTTCTTT
CASSGGFTGAFF
>TRBV19|-|-|TRBJ1-2
TGTGCCACAACCTTAGGGGGAACCAACTATGGCTACACCTTC
CATTLGGTNYGYTF
>TRBV28|-|-|TRBJ1-1
TGTGCCAGCAGTTTAAAAGGGGAGGAAGCTTTCTTT
CASSLKGEEAFF
>TRBV30|-|-|TRBJ1-1
TGTGCCTGGAGTGTACGGCGGTTAGGCACTGAAGCTTTCTTT
CAWSVRRLGTEAFF
>TRBV27|-|-|TRBJ1-3
TGTGCCAGCAAGACTCAAACCTCTGGAAACACCATATATTTT
CASKTQTSGNTIYF
>TRBV4-3|once|-|TRBJ2-7
TGCGCCAGCAGCCAAGCTTTACAAGGGACGGTATACGAGCAGTACTTC
CASSQALQGTVYEQYF
>TRBV6-5|-|TRBD1|TRBJ1-1
TGTGCCAGCAGTTATTGGCGGACAGGGAAGAACACTGAAGCTTTCTTT
CASSYWRTGKNTEAFF
>TRBV6-5|few|-|TRBJ2-3
TGTGCCAGCAGTTACTTTGGGGGGTCGGGAGATACGCAGTATTTT
CASSYFGGSGDTQYF
>TRBV15|-|-|TRBJ1-2
TGTGCCACCAGCAAGGGCCTACAGGGAAAGGGTTATGGCTACACCTTC
CATSKGLQGKGYGYTF
>TRBV4-3|-|TRBD2|TRBJ2-7
TGCGCCAGCAGCTTTTCAGCTAGCGGGGAAAGCTACGAGCAGTACTTC
CASSFSASGESYEQYF
>TRBV6-1|-|TRBD2|TRBJ2-2
TGTGCCAGCAGTGTCCGTAGGGGCGGGGGCACCGGGGAGCTGTTTTTT
CASSVRRGGGTGELFF
>TRBV20-1|-|-|TRBJ2-2
TGCAGTGCTAGTTTCCAGAACACCGGGGAGCTGTTTTTT
CSASFQNTGELFF